These 13 T cell receptor beta chains came from one sample sequenced in a study of beta chain features in type 1 diabetes. Study results and caveats: Significant though moderate, a shortening of TCRB CDR3s appeared in all four CD4+ subsets of Type 1 diabetes patients.

Their specific antigens are unknown. Sequenced material consisted of expressed TCRB transcripts (all of the isolated RNA was reverse transcribed). The data were produced by immunoSEQ multiplex PCR, yet TCRdb's version contains in-frame clones alone and is incomplete. Of around 15,000 clones in the sample, about 70% were seen once. The specimen was Tregs from blood. The source of these receptors is a man aged 30 to 45 with type 1 diabetes.

In its sample, this clone was seen a few times. The J gene is TRBJ1-1, the V gene TRBV6-6; 7 bases fit TRBD1. CDR1 is MNHNY and CDR2 is SVGAGI in the germline V gene (reference sequence). V shed 8 bases, J shed 2 bases, and the junction held 11 bases outside the gene matches. This CDR3 comprises 15 residues. In DNA form, the CDR3 reads TGTGCCAGCCGCTCTTACGGGACAGCTAACACTGAAGCTTTCTTT. This sequence encodes CASRSYGTANTEAFF.

The V call is TRBV5-4, the J call TRBJ2-5, with 8 positions matching TRBD1. Looked up from germline, CDR1 is SGHNT and CDR2 is YYREEE (reference sequence). The CDR3 is 13 residues long. With V trimmed by 4 bases and J by 3 bases, 2 bases remained unmatched. CDR3 nucleotides: TGTGCCAGCAGCCTGGGACAGGAAGAGACCCAGTACTTC. Translated: CASSLGQEETQYF.

This rearrangement joins TRBV18 to TRBJ2-3; no reliable D call. This CDR3 is 12 amino acids long. V lost 2 bases and J 4 bases, leaving 4 bases between the germline ends. Germline loops: CDR1 KGHSH, CDR2 LQKENI. The chain's CDR3 is CASSPSADTQYF. The CDR3, as DNA: TGTGCCAGCTCACCATCAGCAGATACGCAGTATTTT.

This clone was seen more than once but under ten times. This chain joins TRBV19 and TRBJ1-2; TRBD1 matches 7 bases. Germline V gene lookup returns CDR1 LNHDA and CDR2 SQIVND (reference sequence). V lost 6 bases, J lost 5 bases, and 9 bases stayed unmatched. CDR3 length equals 14 residues. CDR3 residues: CASRRLGGEYGYTF. The CDR3 coding sequence is TGTGCCAGTAGGAGACTAGGGGGCGAGTATGGCTACACCTTC.

The chain has TRBV30 and TRBJ2-5, with D perhaps TRBD2 (6 bases). The CDR3 has 13 residues. In germline, CDR1 is GTSNPN, CDR2 SVGIG (reference sequence). V shed 2 bases and J shed 2 bases, with 9 bases lying between them. The CDR3 DNA sequence: TGTGCCTGGAGTACTGGACTACAAGAGACCCAGTACTTC. Protein product: CAWSTGLQETQYF.

The chain uses TRBV7-6 and TRBJ2-1; 12 bases match TRBD2. This CDR3 spans 14 amino acids. From germline, CDR1 is SGHVS and CDR2 FNYEAQ. After removal of 5 bases from V and 10 bases from J, the junction contained 6 bases not matched to a gene. CDR3 bases: TGTGCCAGCAGCGCCACTAGCGGGGGGTGGGAGCAGTTCTTC. Protein: CASSATSGGWEQFF.

V gene TRBV27 combines with J gene TRBJ1-2; 10 bases are shared with TRBD1. After removal of 3 bases from V and 8 bases from J, the junction contained 6 bases not matched to a gene. CDR3 size: 14 residues. CDR1 and CDR2 from the germline V gene are MNHEY and SMNVEV (reference sequence). In nucleotides, the CDR3 is TGTGCCAGCAGTTTCGGGGTGACAGGGGGCGGCTACACCTTC. It specifies CASSFGVTGGGYTF.

V gene TRBV5-1 combines with J gene TRBJ2-5; TRBD1 matches 8 bases. The J call is doubtful: the DNA matches TRBJ2-7 better. From germline, CDR1 is SGHRS and CDR2 YFSETQ. This CDR3 is 14 amino acids long. The CDR3 loop is CASSTGQGLYEQYF. Written as DNA, the CDR3 is TGCGCCAGCAGCACTGGACAGGGTCTCTACGAGCAGTACTTC.

This clone was found once. The chain has TRBV29-1 and TRBJ2-5, with a tentative D call TRBD2 (5 bases). Germline-derived CDR1 and CDR2 are SQVTM and ANQGSEA. The germline V and J ends were trimmed by 0 bases and 2 bases, with 16 bases remaining between them. The CDR3 has 16 amino acids. The CDR3: CSVEDLAAGGQETQYF. CDR3 DNA: TGCAGCGTTGAAGATTTGGCAGCCGGAGGTCAAGAGACCCAGTACTTC.

The chain employs TRBV7-9 and TRBJ2-7, with D hard to call. The CDR3 sequence is 12 residues long. Trimming removed 5 bases from V and 5 bases from J, with 10 bases in between. In germline, CDR1 is SEHNR, CDR2 FQNEAQ (reference sequence). CDR3 coding DNA: TGTGCCAGCAGCCCAACAAAGAACGAGCAGTACTTC. It specifies CASSPTKNEQYF. Looking up the rest from reference TRBV7-9 and TRBJ2-7 gives the full variable domain: DTGVSQNPRHKITKRGQNVTFRCDPISEHNRLYWYRQTLGQGPEFLTYFQNEAQLEKSRLLSDRFSAERPKGSFSTLEIQRTEQGDSAMYLCASSPTKNEQYFGPGTRLTVT.

CDR3 sequence reads: CASSPGGAGENEQFF. CDR3 DNA: TGTGCCAGCAGCCCCGGAGGAGCGGGAGAGAATGAGCAGTTCTTC. This chain uses TRBV7-2 with TRBJ2-1, with 8 bases that match TRBD2. The CDR3 has 15 amino acids. Looked up from germline, CDR1 is SGHTA and CDR2 is FQGNSA. V dropped 5 bases and J dropped 7; count of bases not matched to a gene: 10.

V gene TRBV7-2 combines with J gene TRBJ2-6; D gene uncertain. Trimming took 5 bases from V and 0 from J, leaving 5 bases between them. Germline V lookup: CDR1 SGHTA, CDR2 FQGNSA. CDR3 length equals 14 residues. The CDR3 nucleotides read TGTGCCAGCAGCCGCTACTCTGGGGCCAACGTCCTGACTTTC. It encodes CASSRYSGANVLTF.

The rearrangement links TRBV2 to TRBJ1-2, with 7 bases that match TRBD1. Germline CDR1 reads SNHLY; CDR2 reads FYNNEI. V lost 6 bases, J lost 3 bases, and 7 bases stayed unmatched. The CDR3 extends over 14 amino acids. The CDR3 loop reads CASSADRDHYGYTF. CDR3 DNA sequence: TGTGCCAGCAGCGCTGACAGGGACCACTATGGCTACACCTTC.